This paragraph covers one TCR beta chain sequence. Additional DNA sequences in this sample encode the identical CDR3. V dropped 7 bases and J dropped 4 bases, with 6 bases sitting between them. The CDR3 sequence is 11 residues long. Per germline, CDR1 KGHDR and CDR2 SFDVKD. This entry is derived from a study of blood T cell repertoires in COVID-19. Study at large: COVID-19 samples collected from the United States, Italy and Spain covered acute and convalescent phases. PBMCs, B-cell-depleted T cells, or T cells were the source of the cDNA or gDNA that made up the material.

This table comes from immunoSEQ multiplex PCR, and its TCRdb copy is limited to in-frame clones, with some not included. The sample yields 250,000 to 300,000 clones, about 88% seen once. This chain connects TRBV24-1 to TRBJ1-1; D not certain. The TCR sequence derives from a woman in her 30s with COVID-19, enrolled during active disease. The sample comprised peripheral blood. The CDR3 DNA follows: TGTGCCACCAGATCGGGCACTGAAGCTTTCTTT. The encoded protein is CATRSGTEAFF.